Following are 2 T cell receptor beta chains from one sample sequenced in a study of blood T cell repertoires in COVID-19. Only in-frame clones appear in the TCRdb table, and some are missing; sequencing was by immunoSEQ multiplex PCR. The sample contains 50,000 or so clones, approximately 90% of which appear only once. Sequenced input: peripheral blood. These receptors originate from a human donor with active COVID-19. The donor label of this sample is uncertain.

The chain links TRBV11-2 to TRBJ2-1; 15 bases line up with TRBD2. Germline values: CDR1 SGHAT, CDR2 FQNNGV. The CDR3 extends over 16 amino acids. V was pared by 6 bases and J by 6 bases, with 6 bases of the junction left unmatched. CDR3 bases: TGTGCCAGCAGTCGCCCGGGACTAGCGGGGGGCAATGAGCAGTTCTTC. Encoded protein: CASSRPGLAGGNEQFF.

The chain joins TRBV19 to TRBJ2-1; weak D call: TRBD1 (5 bases). The CDR3 length is 17 residues. Germline V gene sequence: CDR1 LNHDA, CDR2 SQIVND (reference sequence). The V gene lost 5 bases and the J gene lost 0 bases, with 17 bases spanning the gap. CDR3 sequence reads: CASSGADRISSYNEQFF. In DNA form, the CDR3 reads TGTGCCAGTAGTGGGGCAGACAGAATCAGCTCCTACAATGAGCAGTTCTTC.